Following are 13 T cell receptor beta chains from one sample sequenced in a study of graft-versus-host responses after intestinal transplantation. Repertoires were generated with immunoSEQ multiplex PCR, while TCRdb's copy carries only in-frame clones and drops some. This sample has 65,000 to 90,000 clones; 92% occur once, and the top ten carry around 0.44%. The antigens of these receptors remain unknown. Sequencing used unstimulated CD8+ T cells sorted from spleen or lymph node cells, obtained before transplant. The origin of the receptors is a human donor who was the organ donor for an intestinal transplant.

The rearrangement joins TRBV30 to TRBJ2-3; 12 nucleotides match TRBD2. From germline, CDR1 is GTSNPN and CDR2 SVGIG (reference sequence). The CDR3 length is 14 residues. V lost 7 bases to trimming and J lost 3 bases; unmatched junction nucleotides: 5. Written as DNA, the CDR3 is TGTGCCTCTACGACTAGCGGGGGAACAGATACGCAGTATTTT. It translates to CASTTSGGTDTQYF.

The J gene is TRBJ2-3, the V gene TRBV7-6; D gene unclear. The CDR3 sequence is 15 residues long. CDR1 and CDR2 from the germline V gene are SGHVS and FNYEAQ. V was trimmed by 2 bases and J by 2 bases, leaving 11 bases between them. CDR3 in DNA: TGTGCCAGCAGCTTATTCTACTGGTACACAGATACGCAGTATTTT. It is translated as CASSLFYWYTDTQYF.

V gene TRBV9 combines with J gene TRBJ1-3, with 7 bases identical to TRBD1. Trimming at V came to 3 bases and at J to 0 bases, leaving 3 bases not matched to a gene. The CDR3 has 15 amino acids. Germline CDR1 is SGDLS and CDR2 is YYNGEE. The CDR3: CASSGSGGSGNTIYF. The CDR3 DNA sequence: TGTGCCAGCAGCGGCTCAGGGGGCTCTGGAAACACCATATATTTT.

V gene TRBV4-2 combines with J gene TRBJ2-5, with TRBD1 as a possible D gene (6 bases). TRBJ2-7 explains the end of the DNA better; the J call may be wrong. Germline V CDR1 and CDR2: LGHNA, YNFKEQ. The CDR3 has 17 amino acids. The CDR3: CASSQDGERGKFYEQYF. In DNA form, the CDR3 reads TGTGCCAGCAGCCAAGATGGGGAGAGGGGGAAATTCTACGAGCAGTACTTC.

This rearrangement joins TRBV4-1 to TRBJ2-3, with D tentatively TRBD2 (7 bases). The CDR3 extends over 17 amino acids. Trimming took 0 bases from V and 0 from J, leaving 13 bases between them. Germline values: CDR1 MGHRA, CDR2 YSYEKL. CDR3 in DNA: TGCGCCAGCAGCCAAGATGGGGGCGGGAGTAGCACAGATACGCAGTATTTT. Translating gives CASSQDGGGSSTDTQYF.

V gene TRBV7-2 combines with J gene TRBJ2-7, with D maybe TRBD1 (6 bases). CDR1 is SGHTA, CDR2 FQGNSA, per germline. The V and J ends lost 4 bases and 9 bases respectively, with 10 bases between them. This CDR3 has 11 residues. The CDR3 DNA reads as TGTGCCAGCAGCTGGGGGCAGGGGCAGTACTTC. Protein: CASSWGQGQYF.

The CDR3 region is CASTLGGTEAFF. CDR3 coding DNA: TGTGCCAGTACCCTGGGGGGCACTGAAGCTTTCTTT. The genes are TRBV19 and TRBJ1-1; D might be TRBD1 (5 bases). The CDR3 is made up of 12 amino acids. CDR1 and CDR2 from the germline V gene are LNHDA and SQIVND (reference sequence). V gave up 7 bases and J gave up 4 bases, with 10 bases separating them.

The chain carries TRBV7-3 and TRBJ2-7; unclear D gene. The germline V and J ends were trimmed by 1 base and 0 bases, with 7 bases remaining between them. The CDR3 is 14 residues long. CDR1 and CDR2 from the germline V gene are SGHTA and FQGTGA. The DNA for the CDR3 is TGTGCCAGCAGCTTAAGTGGCACCTCCTACGAGCAGTACTTC. The encoded protein is CASSLSGTSYEQYF. The entire variable domain, with the rest obtained from reference TRBV7-3 and TRBJ2-7, is as follows: GAGVSQTPSNKVTEKGKYVELRCDPISGHTALYWYRQSLGQGPEFLIYFQGTGAADDSGLPNDRFFAVRPEGSVSTLKIQRTERGDSAVYLCASSLSGTSYEQYFGPGTRLTVT.

V and J are TRBV5-4 and TRBJ2-5; D is undetermined. The CDR3 length is 11 residues. Trimming shortened V by 4 bases and J by 5 bases, and 6 bases separated the two germline ends. In germline, CDR1 is SGHNT, CDR2 YYREEE (reference sequence). CDR3 amino acids: CASSTGETQYF. The CDR3 bases are TGTGCCAGCAGCACCGGGGAGACCCAGTACTTC.

The chain links TRBV5-1 to TRBJ2-7, with a tentative D call TRBD2 (6 bases). CDR1 and CDR2 (germline): SGHRS, YFSETQ. Trimming removed 0 bases from V and 0 bases from J, with 13 bases in between. The CDR3 spans 16 residues. The CDR3 here is CASSLELAVSSYEQYF. CDR3 DNA sequence: TGCGCCAGCAGCTTGGAACTAGCAGTTAGCTCCTACGAGCAGTACTTC.

The chain uses TRBV27 and TRBJ2-3, with D hard to call. Per germline, CDR1 MNHEY and CDR2 SMNVEV (reference sequence). The length of the CDR3 is 13 residues. V gave up 5 bases and J gave up 3 bases, with 9 bases separating them. This CDR3 is CASSPPLTDTQYF. For the CDR3, the DNA is TGTGCCAGCAGTCCTCCCCTGACAGATACGCAGTATTTT.

The chain is built from TRBV7-6 and TRBJ2-7; 10 bases line up with TRBD1. Germline V gives CDR1 SGHVS, CDR2 FNYEAQ. Germline trimming cut 1 base from V and 3 bases from J; bases unmatched to any gene: 9. This CDR3 has 17 residues. CDR3 sequence reads: CASSLDGSGTGVYEQYF. Here the CDR3 DNA reads TGTGCCAGCAGCTTAGATGGGTCCGGGACAGGGGTCTACGAGCAGTACTTC.

The chain carries TRBV28 and TRBJ1-5, with 7 bases lining up with TRBD1. CDR1 MDHEN and CDR2 SYDVKM come from the germline V gene. The V and J ends lost 6 bases and 6 bases, in that order; junction bases with no gene match: 8. CDR3 length: 14 residues. CDR3 loop: CASSPTGAAQPQHF. Here the CDR3 DNA reads TGTGCCAGCAGCCCAACAGGGGCGGCTCAGCCCCAGCATTTT.